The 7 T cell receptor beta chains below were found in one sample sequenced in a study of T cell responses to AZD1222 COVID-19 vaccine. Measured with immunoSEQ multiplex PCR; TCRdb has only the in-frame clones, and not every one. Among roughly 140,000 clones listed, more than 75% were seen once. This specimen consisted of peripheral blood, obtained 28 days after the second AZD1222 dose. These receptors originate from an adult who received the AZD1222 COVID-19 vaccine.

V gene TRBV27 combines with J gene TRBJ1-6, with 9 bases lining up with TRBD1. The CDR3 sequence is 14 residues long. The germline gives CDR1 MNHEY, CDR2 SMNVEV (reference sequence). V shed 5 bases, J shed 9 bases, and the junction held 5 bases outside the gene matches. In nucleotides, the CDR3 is TGTGCCAGCAGTAAGGGACAGGGTGGTTCACCCCTCCACTTT. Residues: CASSKGQGGSPLHF.

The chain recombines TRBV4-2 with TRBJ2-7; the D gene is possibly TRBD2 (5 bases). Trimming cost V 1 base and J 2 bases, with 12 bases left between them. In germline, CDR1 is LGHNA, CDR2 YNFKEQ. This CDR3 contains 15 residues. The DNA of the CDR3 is TGTGCCAGCAGCCAAGCTTTGACCGGGACCTACGAGCAGTACTTC. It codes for CASSQALTGTYEQYF.

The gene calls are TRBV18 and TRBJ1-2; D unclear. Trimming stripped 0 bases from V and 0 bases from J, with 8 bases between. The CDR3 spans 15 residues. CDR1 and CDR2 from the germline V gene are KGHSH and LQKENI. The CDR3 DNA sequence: TGTGCCAGCTCACCACCGGACTTAGCTAACTATGGCTACACCTTC. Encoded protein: CASSPPDLANYGYTF.

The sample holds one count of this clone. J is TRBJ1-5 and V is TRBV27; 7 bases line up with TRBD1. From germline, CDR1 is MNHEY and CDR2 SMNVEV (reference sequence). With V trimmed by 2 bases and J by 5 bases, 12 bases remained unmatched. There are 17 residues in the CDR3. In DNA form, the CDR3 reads TGTGCCAGCAGTTTACCTACACGAGACAGGGCCGATCAGCCCCAGCATTTT. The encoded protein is CASSLPTRDRADQPQHF.

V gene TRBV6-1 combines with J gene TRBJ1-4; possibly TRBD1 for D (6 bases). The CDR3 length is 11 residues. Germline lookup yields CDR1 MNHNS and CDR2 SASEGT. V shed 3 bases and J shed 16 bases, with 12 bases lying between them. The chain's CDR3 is CASSEQGRAFF. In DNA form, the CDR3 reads TGTGCCAGCAGTGAGCAGGGGAGGGCGTTTTTT.

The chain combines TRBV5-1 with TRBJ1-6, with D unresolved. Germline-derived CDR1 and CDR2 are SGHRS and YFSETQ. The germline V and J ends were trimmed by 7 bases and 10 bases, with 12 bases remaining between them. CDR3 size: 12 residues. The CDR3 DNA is TGCGCCAGCGCGTCGGGGAACTCACCCCTCCACTTT. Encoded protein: CASASGNSPLHF. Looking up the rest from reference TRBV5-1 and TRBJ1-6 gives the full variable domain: KAGVTQTPRYLIKTRGQQVTLSCSPISGHRSVSWYQQTPGQGLQFLFEYFSETQRNKGNFPGRFSGRQFSNSRSEMNVSTLELGDSALYLCASASGNSPLHFGNGTRLTVT.

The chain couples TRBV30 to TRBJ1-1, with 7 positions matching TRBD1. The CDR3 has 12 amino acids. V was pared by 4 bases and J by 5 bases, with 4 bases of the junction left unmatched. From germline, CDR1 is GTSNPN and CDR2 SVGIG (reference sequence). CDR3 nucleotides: TGTGCCTGGACCGCAGGGGGAACTGAAGCTTTCTTT. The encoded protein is CAWTAGGTEAFF.